This entry concerns a single T cell receptor (beta chain). Its target is unknown. Lysates of CMV-infected fibroblasts at 10 ug/mL stimulated these cells. Memory cells lacking CD40L and CD69 with high CD45RO were sorted. Adults with HIV-1 started suppressive ART while chronically infected. The libraries were made with immunoSEQ version 4 in survey mode. Measured with immunoSEQ multiplex PCR; TCRdb has only the in-frame clones, and not every one. Of tens of thousands of clones in the sample, approximately 72% were seen once. The data stem from a study of persistence of HIV-infected CD4 T cells. For the study at large: Blood samples, up to about 200 mL, came from multiple time points, except a couple of leukapheresis donors sampled once.

General study points: CMV- and Gag-responding cells had lower TCRbeta richness than CD3/CD28-responding cells. Antigen-responding cells were enriched for degenerate expanded CDR3beta sequences.

V dropped 6 bases and J dropped 0 bases, with 3 bases sitting between them. This CDR3 spans 12 amino acids. The V and J genes are TRBV12-3 or TRBV12-4 and TRBJ1-5; D is unclear. The sequence came from an adult man with HIV who was CMV-seropositive. Sequenced material: CD4+ T cells sorted from PBMCs after approximately 18-hour stimulation, taken from a patient who received antiretroviral therapy. CDR3 amino acids: CASRYSNQPQHF. CDR3 bases: TGTGCCAGCAGATATAGCAATCAGCCCCAGCATTTT.